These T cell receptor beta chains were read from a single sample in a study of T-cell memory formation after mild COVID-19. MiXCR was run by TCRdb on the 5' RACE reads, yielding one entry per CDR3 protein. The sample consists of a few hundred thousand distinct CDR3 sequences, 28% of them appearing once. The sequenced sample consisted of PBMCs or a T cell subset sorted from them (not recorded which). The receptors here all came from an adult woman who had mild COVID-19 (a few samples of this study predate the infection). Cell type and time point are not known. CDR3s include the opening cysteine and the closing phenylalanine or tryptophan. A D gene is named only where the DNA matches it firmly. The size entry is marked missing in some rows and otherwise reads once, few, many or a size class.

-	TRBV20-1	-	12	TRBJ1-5	CSARVPNQPQHF	TGCAGTGCTAGAGTCCCTAATCAGCCCCAGCATTTT
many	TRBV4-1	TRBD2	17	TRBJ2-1	CASSPRLSSGGSNEQFF	TGCGCCAGCAGCCCTCGACTATCAAGCGGGGGGTCAAATGAGCAGTTCTTC
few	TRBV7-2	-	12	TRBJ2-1	CASSLDLIGQFF	TGTGCCAGCAGCTTAGATCTGATTGGGCAGTTCTTC
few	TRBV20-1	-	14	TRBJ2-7	CSARASWLPYEQYF	TGCAGTGCTAGAGCCTCGTGGCTCCCCTACGAGCAGTACTTC
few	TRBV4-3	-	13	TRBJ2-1	CASSQPDRMGQFF	TGCGCCAGCAGCCAACCCGACAGGATGGGGCAGTTCTTC
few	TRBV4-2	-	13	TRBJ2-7	CASSQAPAYEQYF	TGTGCCAGCAGCCAAGCCCCGGCCTACGAGCAGTACTTC
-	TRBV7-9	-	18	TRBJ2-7	CASSLASPTQGPNYEQYF	TGTGCCAGCAGCTTAGCGAGCCCGACTCAGGGGCCCAACTACGAGCAGTACTTC
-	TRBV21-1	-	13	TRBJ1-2	CASSKVRVSGYTF	TGTGCCAGCAGCAAAGTCAGGGTTAGCGGCTACACCTTC
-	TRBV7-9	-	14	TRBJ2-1	CASSLETDRNEQFF	TGTGCCAGCAGCTTAGAGACAGATCGGAATGAGCAGTTCTTC
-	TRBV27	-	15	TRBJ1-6	CASSYATAANSPLHF	TGTGCCAGCAGTTACGCGACAGCGGCCAATTCACCCCTCCACTTT
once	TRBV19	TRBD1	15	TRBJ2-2	CASSAGTANTGELFF	TGTGCCAGTAGTGCCGGGACAGCGAACACCGGGGAGCTGTTTTTT
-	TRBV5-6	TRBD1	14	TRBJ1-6	CASSWRQGGSPLHF	TGTGCCAGCAGCTGGCGACAGGGTGGATCACCCCTCCACTTT
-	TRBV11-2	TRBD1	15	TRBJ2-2	CASSPGQGITGELFF	TGTGCCAGCAGCCCCGGACAGGGTATCACCGGGGAGCTGTTTTTT
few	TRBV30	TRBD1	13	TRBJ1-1	CAWSQQGSTEAFF	TGTGCCTGGAGTCAACAGGGGAGCACTGAAGCTTTCTTT
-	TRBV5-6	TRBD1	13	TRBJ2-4	CASSMRTGNIQYF	TGTGCCAGCAGCATGCGGACAGGAAATATTCAGTACTTC
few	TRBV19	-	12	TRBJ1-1	CASSELNTEAFF	TGTGCCAGTAGTGAACTCAACACTGAAGCTTTCTTT
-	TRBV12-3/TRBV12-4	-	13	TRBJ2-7	CASSYRVQLEQYF	TGTGCCAGCAGTTATAGAGTTCAGCTAGAGCAGTACTTC
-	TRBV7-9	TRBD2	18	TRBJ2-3	CASSLGGAASGSTDTQYF	TGTGCCAGCAGCCTCGGCGGGGCGGCTAGCGGGAGCACAGATACGCAGTATTTT
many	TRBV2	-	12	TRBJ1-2	CASSRAGYGYTF	TGTGCCAGCAGCAGGGCGGGTTACGGCTACACCTTC
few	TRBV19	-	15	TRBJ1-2	CASSPIPTGPYGYTF	TGTGCCAGTAGCCCGATCCCCACCGGACCCTATGGCTACACCTTC
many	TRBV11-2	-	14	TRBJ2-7	CASSLGTELYEQYF	TGTGCCAGCAGCTTAGGGACAGAGCTTTACGAGCAGTACTTC
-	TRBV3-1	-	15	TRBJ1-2	CASSPRSGLNYGYTF	TGTGCCAGCAGCCCTCGGTCAGGACTTAACTATGGCTACACCTTC
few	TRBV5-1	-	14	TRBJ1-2	CASSLTSNNYGYTF	TGCGCCAGCAGCTTGACGAGCAATAACTATGGCTACACCTTC
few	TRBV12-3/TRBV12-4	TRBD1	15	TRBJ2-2	CASIRQGISPGELFF	TGTGCCAGCATCCGACAGGGAATCTCTCCCGGGGAGCTGTTTTTT
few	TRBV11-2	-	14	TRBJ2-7	CASSLGPVPYEQYF	TGTGCCAGCAGCTTGGGGCCAGTACCCTACGAGCAGTACTTC
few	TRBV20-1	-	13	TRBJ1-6	CSATTTRGVPLHF	TGCAGTGCCACCACCACCAGGGGTGTCCCCCTCCACTTT
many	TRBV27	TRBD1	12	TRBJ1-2	CASRDRSSGYTF	TGTGCCAGCCGGGACAGGTCCTCTGGCTACACCTTC
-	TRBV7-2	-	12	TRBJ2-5	CASRRGEETQYF	TGTGCCAGCAGAAGAGGAGAGGAGACCCAGTACTTC
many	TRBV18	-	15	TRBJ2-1	CASSPRQGENNEQFF	TGTGCCAGCTCACCACGGCAGGGTGAAAACAATGAGCAGTTCTTC